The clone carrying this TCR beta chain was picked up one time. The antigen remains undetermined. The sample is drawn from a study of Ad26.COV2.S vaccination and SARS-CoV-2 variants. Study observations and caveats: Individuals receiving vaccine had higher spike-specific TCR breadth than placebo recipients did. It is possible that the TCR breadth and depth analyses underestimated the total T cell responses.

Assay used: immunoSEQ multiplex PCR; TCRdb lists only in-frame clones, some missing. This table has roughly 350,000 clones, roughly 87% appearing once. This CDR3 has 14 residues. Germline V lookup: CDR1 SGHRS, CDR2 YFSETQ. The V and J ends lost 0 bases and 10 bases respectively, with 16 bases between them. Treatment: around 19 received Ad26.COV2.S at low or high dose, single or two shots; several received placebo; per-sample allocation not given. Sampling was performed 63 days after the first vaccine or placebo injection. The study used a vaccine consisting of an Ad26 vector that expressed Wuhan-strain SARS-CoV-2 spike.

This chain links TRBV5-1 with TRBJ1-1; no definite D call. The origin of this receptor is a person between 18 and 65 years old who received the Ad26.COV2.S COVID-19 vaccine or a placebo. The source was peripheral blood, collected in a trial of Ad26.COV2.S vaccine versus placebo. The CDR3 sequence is CASSLAGPDIGAFF. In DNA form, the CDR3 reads TGCGCCAGCAGCTTGGCAGGACCCGATATAGGAGCTTTCTTT.